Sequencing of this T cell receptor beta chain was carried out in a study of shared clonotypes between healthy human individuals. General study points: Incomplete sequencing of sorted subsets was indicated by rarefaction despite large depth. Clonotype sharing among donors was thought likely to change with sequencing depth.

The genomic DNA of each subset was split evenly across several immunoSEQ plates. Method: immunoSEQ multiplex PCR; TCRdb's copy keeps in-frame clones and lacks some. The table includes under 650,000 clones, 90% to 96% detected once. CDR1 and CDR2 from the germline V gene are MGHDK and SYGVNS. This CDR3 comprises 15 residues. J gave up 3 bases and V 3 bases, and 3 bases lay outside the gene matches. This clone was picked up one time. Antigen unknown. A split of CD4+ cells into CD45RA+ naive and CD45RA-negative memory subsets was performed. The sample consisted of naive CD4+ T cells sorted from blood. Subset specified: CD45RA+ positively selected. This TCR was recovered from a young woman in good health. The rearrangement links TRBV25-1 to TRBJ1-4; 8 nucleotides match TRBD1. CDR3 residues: CASSEQGAANEKLFF. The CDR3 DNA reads TGTGCCAGCAGTGAGCAGGGGGCTGCTAATGAAAAACTGTTTTTT.